This T cell receptor beta chain is drawn from a study of low-dose radiotherapy and immunotherapy resistance in tumors. Looking at the study overall: Members of Cohort 2 were treated with 1 Gy per fraction every two weeks; their total was 13 Gy over 26 weeks.

Time point denoted: before trial treatment. Low-dose radiotherapy, low-dose cyclophosphamide, aspirin, ipilimumab and nivolumab were all given to the donors. TRAV and TRBV primers primed cDNA for both TCRalpha and TCRbeta. Over about 18 PCR cycles, TCRs were amplified from a constant-region primer and V-primer adapter. TCRdb re-analysed the reads in MiXCR, keeping a single row per CDR3 protein. Of fewer than 90,000 distinct CDR3 sequences listed, 18% are singletons. From germline, CDR1 is DFQATT and CDR2 SNEGSKA (reference sequence). V gave up 3 bases and J gave up 2 bases, with 8 bases separating them. This CDR3 spans 12 amino acids. This clonotype was seen ten or more times.

The TCR was taken from a male donor with prostate cancer. Specimen: PBMCs, collected before treatment. The rearrangement links TRBV20-1 to TRBJ2-7, with D uncertain. The CDR3 nucleotides read TGCAGTGCTAGCCGGGTGCCCTACGAGCAGTACTTC. This codes for CSASRVPYEQYF.